These 3 T cell receptor beta chains came from one sample sequenced in a study of CD4+ T cells in melanoma. Sequenced by immunoSEQ multiplex PCR; TCRdb stores in-frame clones only, minus some. The profile shows approximately 9,500 clones, approximately 70% of them singletons. The sequencing sample was made of cells from a culture (not recorded whether cultured in vitro). All receptors derive from a human donor with melanoma.

Only a few counts were recorded for this clone. V and J are TRBV11-1 and TRBJ2-7; D is ambiguous. The CDR3 has 13 amino acids. Trimming stripped 3 bases from V and 6 bases from J, with 12 bases between. Per the germline V gene, CDR1 is SGHAT and CDR2 is FQDESV (reference sequence). The DNA for the CDR3 is TGTGCCAGCAGCTTTTACCTATCCGGCGAGCAGTACTTC. Translated: CASSFYLSGEQYF. Full variable domain (rest looked up from reference TRBV11-1 and TRBJ2-7): EAEVAQSPRYKITEKSQAVAFWCDPISGHATLYWYRQILGQGPELLVQFQDESVVDDSQLPKDRFSAERLKGVDSTLKIQPAELGDSAMYLCASSFYLSGEQYFGPGTRLTVT.

The CDR3 bases are TGTGCCAGCACCCGGGGACAGTTGAATTCACCCCTCCACTTT. The encoded protein is CASTRGQLNSPLHF. The rearrangement joins TRBV6-6 to TRBJ1-6; 7 nucleotides align to TRBD1. The CDR3 loop spans 14 amino acids. The V gene's germline CDR1 is MNHNY and CDR2 SVGAGI (reference sequence). V lost 7 bases, J lost 7 bases, and 7 bases stayed unmatched.

The genes are TRBV7-2 and TRBJ2-6, with D possibly being TRBD1 (6 bases). Germline V gene sequence: CDR1 SGHTA, CDR2 FQGNSA. V lost 5 bases, J lost 1 base, and 15 bases lay in between. The CDR3 covers 17 residues. In DNA form, the CDR3 reads TGTGCCAGCAGCCGTTCCAGGGGACGATCTGGGGCCAACGTCCTGACTTTC. Encoded protein: CASSRSRGRSGANVLTF.